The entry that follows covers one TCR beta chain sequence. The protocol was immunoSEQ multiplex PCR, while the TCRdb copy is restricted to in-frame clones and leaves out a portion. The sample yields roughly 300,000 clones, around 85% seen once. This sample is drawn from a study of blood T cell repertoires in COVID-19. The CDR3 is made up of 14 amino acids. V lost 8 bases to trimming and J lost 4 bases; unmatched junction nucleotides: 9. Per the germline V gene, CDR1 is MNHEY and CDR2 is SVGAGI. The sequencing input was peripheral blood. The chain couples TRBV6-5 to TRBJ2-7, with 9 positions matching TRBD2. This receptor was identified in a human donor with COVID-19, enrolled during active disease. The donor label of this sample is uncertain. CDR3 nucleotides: TGTGCCAGCCACCCGGCGGGGGGGCCTTACGAGCAGTACTTC. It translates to CASHPAGGPYEQYF.